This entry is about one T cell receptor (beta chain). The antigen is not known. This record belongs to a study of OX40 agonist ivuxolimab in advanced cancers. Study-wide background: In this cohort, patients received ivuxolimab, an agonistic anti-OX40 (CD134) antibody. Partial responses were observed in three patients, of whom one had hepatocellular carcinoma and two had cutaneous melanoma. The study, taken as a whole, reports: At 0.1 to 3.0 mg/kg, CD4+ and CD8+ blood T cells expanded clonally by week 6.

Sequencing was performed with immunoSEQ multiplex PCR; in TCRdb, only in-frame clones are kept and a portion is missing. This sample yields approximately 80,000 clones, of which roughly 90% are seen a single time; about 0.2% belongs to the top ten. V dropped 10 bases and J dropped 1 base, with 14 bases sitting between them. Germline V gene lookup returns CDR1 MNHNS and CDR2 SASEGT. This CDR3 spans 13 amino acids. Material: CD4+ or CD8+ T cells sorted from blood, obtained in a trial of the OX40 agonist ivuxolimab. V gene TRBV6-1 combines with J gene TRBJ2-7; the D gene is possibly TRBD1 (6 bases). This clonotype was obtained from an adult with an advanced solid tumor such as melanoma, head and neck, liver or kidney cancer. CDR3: CATSTGPSYEQYF. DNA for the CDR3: TGTGCCACATCAACAGGGCCATCCTACGAGCAGTACTTC.